The clone carrying this TCR beta chain has ten or more counts. What it recognizes is unknown. The data stem from a study of T cells in Graves' hyperthyroidism and ophthalmopathy. In the study overall: Blood from the periphery was taken at initial diagnosis, before any treatment. Study-wide findings and caveats: The blood repertoire included most of the expanded thyroid clonotypes above 0.001.

This CDR3 is built from 14 residues. Germline loops: CDR1 ENHRY, CDR2 SYGVKD. V shed 5 bases and J shed 3 bases, with 13 bases lying between them. The investigators amplified TCR beta CDR3 regions from RNA transcripts. Carried out on the TCR CDR3, a first-round RT-PCR used the HTBI primer set. TCRdb called the multiplex PCR reads again in MiXCR, with one record for every CDR3 protein. The sample contains roughly 720,000 distinct CDR3 sequences, about 18% of which appear only once. The chain employs TRBV10-3 and TRBJ1-1; perhaps TRBD1 as D (5 bases). The TCR was taken from a man aged 45-65 years with Graves' hyperthyroidism. Sequencing input: blood. The CDR3, as DNA: TGTGCCATCAGTACTTCGACAGAGTACACTGAAGCTTTCTTT. Its protein product is CAISTSTEYTEAFF.